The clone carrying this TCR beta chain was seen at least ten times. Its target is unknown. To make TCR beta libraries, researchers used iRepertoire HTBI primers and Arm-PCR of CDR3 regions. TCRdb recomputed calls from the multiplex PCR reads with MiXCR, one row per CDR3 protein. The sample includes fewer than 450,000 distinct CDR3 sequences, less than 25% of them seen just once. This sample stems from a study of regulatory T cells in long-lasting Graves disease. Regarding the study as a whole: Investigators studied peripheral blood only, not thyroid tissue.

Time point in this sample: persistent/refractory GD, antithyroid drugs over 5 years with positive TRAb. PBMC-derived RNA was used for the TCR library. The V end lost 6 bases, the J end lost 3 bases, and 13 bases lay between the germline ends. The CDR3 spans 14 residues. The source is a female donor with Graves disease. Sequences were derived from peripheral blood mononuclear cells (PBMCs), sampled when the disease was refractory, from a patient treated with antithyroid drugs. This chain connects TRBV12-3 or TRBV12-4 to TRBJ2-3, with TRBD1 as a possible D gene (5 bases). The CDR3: CASSLARETDTQYF. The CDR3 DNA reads TGTGCCAGCAGCCTTGCCAGGGAAACAGATACGCAGTATTTT.